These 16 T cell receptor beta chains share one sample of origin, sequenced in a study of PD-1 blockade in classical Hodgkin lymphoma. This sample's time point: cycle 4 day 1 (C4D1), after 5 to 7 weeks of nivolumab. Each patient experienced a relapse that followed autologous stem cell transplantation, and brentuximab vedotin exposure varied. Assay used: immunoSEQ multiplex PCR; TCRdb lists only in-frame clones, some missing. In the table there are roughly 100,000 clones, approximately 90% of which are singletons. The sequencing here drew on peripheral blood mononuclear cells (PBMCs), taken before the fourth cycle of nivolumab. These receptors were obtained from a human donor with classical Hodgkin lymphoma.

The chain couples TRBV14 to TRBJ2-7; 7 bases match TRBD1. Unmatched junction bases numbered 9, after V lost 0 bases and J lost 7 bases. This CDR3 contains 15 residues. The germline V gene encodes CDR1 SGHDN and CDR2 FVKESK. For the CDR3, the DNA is TGTGCCAGCAGCCAAGATCCGACAGGGCCGACGGAGCAGTACTTC. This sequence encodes CASSQDPTGPTEQYF.

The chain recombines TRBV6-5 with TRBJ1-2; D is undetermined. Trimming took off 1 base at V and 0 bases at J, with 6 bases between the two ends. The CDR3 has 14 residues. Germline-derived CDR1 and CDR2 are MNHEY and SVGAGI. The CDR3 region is CASSYFNTNYGYTF. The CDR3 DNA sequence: TGTGCCAGCAGTTACTTCAACACTAACTATGGCTACACCTTC.

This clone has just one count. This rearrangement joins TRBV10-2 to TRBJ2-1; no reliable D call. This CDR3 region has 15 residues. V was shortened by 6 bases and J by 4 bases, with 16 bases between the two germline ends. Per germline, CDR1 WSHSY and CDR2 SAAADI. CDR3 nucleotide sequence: TGCGCCAGCAGCGGCGTAGGCCTTGAGTACAATGAGCAGTTCTTC. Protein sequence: CASSGVGLEYNEQFF.

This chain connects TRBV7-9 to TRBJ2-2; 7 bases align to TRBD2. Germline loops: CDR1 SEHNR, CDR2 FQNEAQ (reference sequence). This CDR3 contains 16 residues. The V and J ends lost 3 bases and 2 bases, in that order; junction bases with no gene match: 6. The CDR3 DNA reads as TGTGCCAGCAGCTTCCCACTAGCGATAAACACCGGGGAGCTGTTTTTT. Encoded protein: CASSFPLAINTGELFF.

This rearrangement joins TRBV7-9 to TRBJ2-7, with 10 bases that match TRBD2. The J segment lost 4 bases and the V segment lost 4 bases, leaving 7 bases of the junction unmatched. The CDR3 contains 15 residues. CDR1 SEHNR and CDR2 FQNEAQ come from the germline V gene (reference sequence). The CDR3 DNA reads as TGTGCCAGCAGCTCTAGCGGGAGCAAGCAATACGAGCAGTACTTC. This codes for CASSSSGSKQYEQYF.

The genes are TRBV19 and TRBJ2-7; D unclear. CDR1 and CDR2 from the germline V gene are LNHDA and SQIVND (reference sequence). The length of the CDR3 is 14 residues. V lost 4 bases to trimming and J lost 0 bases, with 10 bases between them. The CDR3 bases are TGTGCCAGTAGTACGGGCGGCCTCTCCTACGAGCAGTACTTC. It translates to CASSTGGLSYEQYF.

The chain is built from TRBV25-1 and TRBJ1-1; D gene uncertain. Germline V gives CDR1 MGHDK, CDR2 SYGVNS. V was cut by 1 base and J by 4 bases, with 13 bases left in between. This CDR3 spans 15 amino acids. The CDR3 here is CASSESRGWSTEAFF. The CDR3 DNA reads TGTGCCAGCAGTGAATCTCGGGGATGGAGCACTGAAGCTTTCTTT.

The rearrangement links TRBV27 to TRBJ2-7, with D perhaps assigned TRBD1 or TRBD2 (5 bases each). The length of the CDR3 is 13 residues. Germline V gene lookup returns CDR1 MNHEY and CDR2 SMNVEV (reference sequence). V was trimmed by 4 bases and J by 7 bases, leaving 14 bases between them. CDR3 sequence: CASSSRGRKEQYF. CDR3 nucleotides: TGTGCCAGCAGTTCACGGGGACGAAAAGAGCAGTACTTC.

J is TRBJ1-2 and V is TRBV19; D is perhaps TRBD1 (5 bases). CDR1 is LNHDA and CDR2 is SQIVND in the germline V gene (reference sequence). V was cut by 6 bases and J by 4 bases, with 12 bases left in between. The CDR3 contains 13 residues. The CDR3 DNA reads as TGTGCCAGTAGCCGGGGGGGAAGCTATGGCTACACCTTC. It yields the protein CASSRGGSYGYTF. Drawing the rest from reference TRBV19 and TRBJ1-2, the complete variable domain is DGGITQSPKYLFRKEGQNVTLSCEQNLNHDAMYWYRQDPGQGLRLIYYSQIVNDFQKGDIAEGYSVSREKKESFPLTVTSAQKNPTAFYLCASSRGGSYGYTFGSGTRLTVV.

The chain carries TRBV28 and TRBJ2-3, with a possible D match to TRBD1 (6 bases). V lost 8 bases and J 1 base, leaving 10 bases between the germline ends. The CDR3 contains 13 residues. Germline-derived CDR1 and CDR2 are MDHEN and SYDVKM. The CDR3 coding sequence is TGTGCCAGCCAACGACAGGGCACAGATACGCAGTATTTT. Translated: CASQRQGTDTQYF.

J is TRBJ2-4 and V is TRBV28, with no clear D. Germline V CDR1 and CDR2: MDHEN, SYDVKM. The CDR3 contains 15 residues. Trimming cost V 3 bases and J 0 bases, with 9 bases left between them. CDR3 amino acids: CASSFWDIAKNIQYF. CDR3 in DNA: TGTGCCAGCAGTTTTTGGGATATAGCCAAAAACATTCAGTACTTC.

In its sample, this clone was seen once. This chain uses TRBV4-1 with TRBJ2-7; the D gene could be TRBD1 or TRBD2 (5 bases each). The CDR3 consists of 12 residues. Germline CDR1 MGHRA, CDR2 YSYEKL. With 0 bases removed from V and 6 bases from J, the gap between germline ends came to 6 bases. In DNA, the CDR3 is TGCGCCAGCAGCCAAGATGGGGGCGAGCAGTACTTC. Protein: CASSQDGGEQYF.

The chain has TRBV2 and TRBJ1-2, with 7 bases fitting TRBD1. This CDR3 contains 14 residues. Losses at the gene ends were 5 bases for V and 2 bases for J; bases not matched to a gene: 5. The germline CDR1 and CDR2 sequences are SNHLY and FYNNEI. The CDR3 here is CASSFRGENYGYTF. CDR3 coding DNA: TGTGCCAGCAGTTTCAGGGGGGAGAACTATGGCTACACCTTC.

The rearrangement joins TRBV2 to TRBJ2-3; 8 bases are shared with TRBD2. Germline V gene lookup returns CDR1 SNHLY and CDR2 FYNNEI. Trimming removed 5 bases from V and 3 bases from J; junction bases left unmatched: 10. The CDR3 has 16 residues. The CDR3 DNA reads TGTGCCAGCAGTAAGAAAGCGGGAGTTGGGACAGATACGCAGTATTTT. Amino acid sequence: CASSKKAGVGTDTQYF.

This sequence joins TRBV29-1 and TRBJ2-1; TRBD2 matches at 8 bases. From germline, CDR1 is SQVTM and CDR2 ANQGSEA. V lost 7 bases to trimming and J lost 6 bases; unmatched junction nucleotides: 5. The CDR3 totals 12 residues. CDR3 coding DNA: TGCAGCGCACAGCGGGAGCCCAATGAGCAGTTCTTC. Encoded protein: CSAQREPNEQFF.

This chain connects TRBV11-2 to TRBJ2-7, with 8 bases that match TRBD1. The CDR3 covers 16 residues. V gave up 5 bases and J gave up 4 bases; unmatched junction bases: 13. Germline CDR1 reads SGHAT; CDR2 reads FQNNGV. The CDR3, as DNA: TGTGCCAGCAGCCCCGGTTGGGCAGGGGGCGGGTACGAGCAGTACTTC. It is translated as CASSPGWAGGGYEQYF. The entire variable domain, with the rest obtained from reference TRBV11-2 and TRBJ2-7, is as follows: EAGVAQSPRYKIIEKRQSVAFWCNPISGHATLYWYQQILGQGPKLLIQFQNNGVVDDSQLPKDRFSAERLKGVDSTLKIQPAKLEDSAVYLCASSPGWAGGGYEQYFGPGTRLTVT.